The 23 T cell receptor beta chains below come from one sample, sequenced in a study of cytomegalovirus exposure and HLA in healthy donors. With 60 Vbeta and 13 Jbeta primers, the PCR was carried out. Libraries were prepared by immunoSEQ multiplex PCR; TCRdb keeps only in-frame clonotypes and omits some of them. Here the sample spans about 88,000 clones, just under 90% being singletons. The sample comprised PBMCs. The receptor source for this set is a man between 18 and 29 years old in good health and CMV-seronegative.

The chain combines TRBV5-1 with TRBJ1-1; D call uncertain. V was clipped by 4 bases and J by 1 base, with 14 bases between them. The V gene's germline CDR1 is SGHRS and CDR2 YFSETQ. The CDR3 sequence is 15 residues long. CDR3 nucleotides: TGCGCCAGCAGCCCGGTGTCGATGAAGAACACTGAAGCTTTCTTT. It encodes CASSPVSMKNTEAFF.

Only a few counts were recorded for this clone. This CDR3 is CASSELGAGANVLTF. CDR3 DNA sequence: TGTGCCAGCAGTGAATTGGGGGCCGGGGCCAACGTCCTGACTTTC. The V gene is TRBV6-1, the J gene TRBJ2-6, with D maybe TRBD1 (6 bases). The V gene lost 2 bases and the J gene lost 4 bases, with 9 bases spanning the gap. From germline, CDR1 is MNHNS and CDR2 SASEGT. The CDR3 covers 15 residues.

This chain connects TRBV5-6 to TRBJ2-7; no clear D. The CDR3 is 15 amino acids. Germline values: CDR1 SGHDT, CDR2 YYEEEE. V dropped 0 bases and J dropped 0 bases, with 10 bases sitting between them. The CDR3 DNA reads TGTGCCAGCAGCTTGGAGTCCCGGTTCTCCTACGAGCAGTACTTC. It specifies CASSLESRFSYEQYF.

V usage is TRBV5-6 and J usage is TRBJ2-5; no clear D. Germline CDR1 is SGHDT and CDR2 is YYEEEE. V was trimmed by 0 bases and J by 5 bases, leaving 14 bases between them. CDR3 size: 15 residues. The CDR3 reads CASSLVTRQVETQYF. The CDR3, as DNA: TGTGCCAGCAGCTTGGTAACACGCCAGGTGGAGACCCAGTACTTC.

Details on this clone: Other nucleotide sequences from this sample produce the same CDR3. The CDR3 DNA reads TGTGCCAGCAGCCGGACTAGCCCTTACAATGAGCAGTTCTTC. This sequence encodes CASSRTSPYNEQFF. V gene TRBV28 combines with J gene TRBJ2-1, with TRBD2 identical over 8 bases. Germline loops: CDR1 MDHEN, CDR2 SYDVKM. V lost 6 bases and J lost 4; bases outside the gene matches: 5. This CDR3 has 14 residues.

The J gene is TRBJ1-3, the V gene TRBV21-1; the table names TRBD1, a call not compared with the DNA. TRBV21-1 is a pseudogene segment. The CDR3 totals 20 residues. Here the CDR3 reads CASSLRKGALRAASGNTIYF. The DNA for the CDR3 is TGTGCCAGCAGCCTTAGAAAGGGGGCTCTAAGGGCCGCCTCTGGAAACACCATATATTTT.

The genes are TRBV9 and TRBJ1-5; TRBD1 matches 8 bases. The CDR3 spans 16 residues. Germline lookup yields CDR1 SGDLS and CDR2 YYNGEE. Losses at the gene ends were 3 bases for V and 0 bases for J; bases not matched to a gene: 5. The DNA for the CDR3 is TGTGCCAGCAGCGCAGGACAGGGTTATAGCAATCAGCCCCAGCATTTT. Translating it yields CASSAGQGYSNQPQHF.

The rearrangement joins TRBV11-3 to TRBJ2-1; tentative D call: TRBD1 (6 bases). V lost 4 bases, J lost 1 base, and 14 bases lay in between. Per the germline V gene, CDR1 is SGHNT and CDR2 is YENEEA. The CDR3 has 16 residues. The CDR3 reads CASSSTTGQSYNEQFF. In DNA, the CDR3 is TGTGCCAGCAGCTCCACCACGGGACAATCCTACAATGAGCAGTTCTTC.

Details on this clone: One junction end does not reproduce the germline sequence, and a read error may be involved. This chain joins TRBV5-6 and TRBJ1-5, with D perhaps TRBD1 (5 bases). Germline CDR1 and CDR2: SGHDT and YYEEEE. The CDR3 has 17 residues. DNA of the CDR3: TGTGCCAGCGGCTTGAATTTGGGGCCTTGGGGCAATCAGCCCCAGCATTTT. It yields the protein CASGLNLGPWGNQPQHF.

Notes on this clone: The germline gene is not matched at one end of the junction; a read error may be the cause. The J gene is TRBJ2-7, the V gene TRBV18, with unresolved D. The CDR3 has 12 amino acids. CDR1 and CDR2 from the germline V gene are KGHSH and LQKENI. The chain's CDR3 is CASSPFGNDWPF. The DNA for the CDR3 is TGTGCCAGCTCACCATTTGGTAACGACTGGCCCTTC.

The chain uses TRBV27 and TRBJ1-1; D remains unclear. The CDR3 is 14 residues long. The germline V gene has CDR1 MNHEY and CDR2 SMNVEV (reference sequence). Trimming shortened V by 3 bases and J by 4 bases, and 12 bases separated the two germline ends. This chain's CDR3 is CASSFKSRTTEAFF. For the CDR3, the DNA is TGTGCCAGCAGTTTCAAGTCGCGCACCACTGAAGCTTTCTTT.

The chain is built from TRBV15 and TRBJ2-5; the D gene is possibly TRBD2 (6 bases). V lost 8 bases to trimming and J lost 0 bases, with 19 bases between them. Germline values: CDR1 LNHNV, CDR2 YYDKDF (reference sequence). This CDR3 spans 16 amino acids. In DNA, the CDR3 is TGTGCCACCGCGGAGGGGCGGGTTAGGTACCAAGAGACCCAGTACTTC. It codes for CATAEGRVRYQETQYF.

The chain combines TRBV9 with TRBJ1-1, with D unresolved. Deletions cut 4 bases from V and 3 bases from J, with 7 bases between. From germline, CDR1 is SGDLS and CDR2 YYNGEE. This CDR3 contains 12 residues. CDR3 DNA sequence: TGTGCCAGCAGCCCTCGGGACACTGAAGCTTTCTTT. Amino acid sequence: CASSPRDTEAFF.

The V gene is TRBV4-1, the J gene TRBJ2-7; TRBD1 aligns across 8 bases. The CDR3 sequence is 16 residues long. Germline V gene sequence: CDR1 MGHRA, CDR2 YSYEKL. V lost 1 base, J lost 8 bases, and 13 bases stayed unmatched. CDR3 sequence reads: CASSQGLRGRNEKQYF. The CDR3 region has the DNA TGCGCCAGCAGCCAAGGCCTCAGGGGGCGGAATGAGAAGCAGTACTTC.

This clone was recorded once. The gene calls are TRBV4-1 and TRBJ1-4, with 7 positions matching TRBD1. CDR1 is MGHRA, CDR2 YSYEKL, per germline. With 3 bases clipped from V and 8 bases from J, the junction kept 3 bases outside the gene matches. The length of the CDR3 is 13 residues. CDR3 protein: CASSHARGEKLFF. The CDR3 region has the DNA TGCGCCAGCAGCCATGCCAGGGGGGAAAAACTGTTTTTT.

This chain uses TRBV29-1 with TRBJ2-7; maybe TRBD1 (6 bases). CDR3 length equals 13 residues. Germline CDR1 is SQVTM and CDR2 is ANQGSEA. Trimming took 5 bases from V and 2 from J, leaving 13 bases between them. The CDR3 sequence is CSVTGITTYEQYF. Here the CDR3 DNA reads TGCAGCGTTACAGGGATTACTACCTACGAGCAGTACTTC.

About this clone itself: A far larger clone is off by one base, so a read error is likely. The genes are TRBV25-1 and TRBJ2-3; D is ambiguous. Trimming shortened V by 1 base and J by 5 bases, and 7 bases separated the two germline ends. The CDR3 consists of 13 residues. Germline V gives CDR1 MGHDK, CDR2 SYGVNS. The CDR3 nucleotides read TGTGCCAGCAGTGAATCGCCCGGAGATACGCAGTATTTT. This gives the protein CASSESPGDTQYF.

This chain uses TRBV15 with TRBJ2-7, with TRBD1 as a possible D gene (5 bases). The germline V gene has CDR1 LNHNV and CDR2 YYDKDF (reference sequence). V lost 0 bases to trimming and J lost 6 bases, with 9 bases between them. This CDR3 has 13 residues. DNA for the CDR3: TGTGCCACCAGCAGAGACAGGGTAAGCGAGCAGTACTTC. Protein sequence: CATSRDRVSEQYF.

J is TRBJ1-1 and V is TRBV7-2, with a possible D match to TRBD1 (5 bases). Germline CDR1 reads SGHTA; CDR2 reads FQGNSA. V was clipped by 5 bases and J by 1 base, with 8 bases between them. There are 13 residues in the CDR3. In nucleotides, the CDR3 is TGTGCCAGCAGCCTGGGGCGGAACACTGAAGCTTTCTTT. Its translation is CASSLGRNTEAFF. The full variable domain, its missing parts supplied by reference TRBV7-2 and TRBJ1-1, is GAGVSQSPSNKVTEKGKDVELRCDPISGHTALYWYRQSLGQGLEFLIYFQGNSAPDKSGLPSDRFSAERTGGSVSTLTIQRTQQEDSAVYLCASSLGRNTEAFFGQGTRLTVV.

The J gene is TRBJ1-5, the V gene TRBV5-6, with D unclear. The V end lost 4 bases, the J end lost 10 bases, and 12 bases lay between the germline ends. The CDR3 runs 12 residues. Germline assignment: CDR1 SGHDT and CDR2 YYEEEE. The CDR3 coding sequence is TGTGCCAGCAGCATAGCTGCTGGCCCCCAGCATTTT. Protein sequence: CASSIAAGPQHF.

J is TRBJ1-2 and V is TRBV2, with D possibly being TRBD1 (6 bases). The V end lost 8 bases, the J end lost 7 bases, and 23 bases lay between the germline ends. This CDR3 has 15 amino acids. Per germline, CDR1 SNHLY and CDR2 FYNNEI. The CDR3 DNA follows: TGTGCCAGCGAGAGGGGAGGGGCAGGGGAGGGTGGCTACACCTTC. This codes for CASERGGAGEGGYTF. The variable domain in full, with the rest retrieved from reference TRBV2 and TRBJ1-2, is EPEVTQTPSHQVTQMGQEVILRCVPISNHLYFYWYRQILGQKVEFLVSFYNNEISEKSEIFDDQFSVERPDGSNFTLKIRSTKLEDSAMYFCASERGGAGEGGYTFGSGTRLTVV.

The V and J genes are TRBV28 and TRBJ2-2, with D unclear. The CDR3 sequence is 15 residues long. V lost 11 bases and J lost 6, with 22 bases in between. CDR1 and CDR2 from the germline V gene are MDHEN and SYDVKM. Here the CDR3 DNA reads TGTGCCGGATCTTCCTCGGGTCAGCCCCCCGGGGAGCTGTTTTTT. It translates to CAGSSSGQPPGELFF.

V and J are TRBV4-1 and TRBJ2-5; perhaps TRBD1 as D (6 bases). The CDR3 consists of 14 residues. Trimming removed 3 bases at V and 5 bases at J, with 13 bases between. CDR1 is MGHRA, CDR2 YSYEKL, per germline. The CDR3 nucleotides read TGCGCCAGCAGCCAGGGGATGAGGGGGGAGACCCAGTACTTC. Translated, it gives CASSQGMRGETQYF.